These T cell receptor beta chains were read from a single sample in a study of molecular identifiers for immune sequencing clone quantification. TCRdb re-called the PCR reads through MiXCR, storing one row per CDR3 protein. The sample lists approximately 550,000 distinct CDR3 sequences, 20% to 25% seen once, with about 0.8% in the top ten. The sequenced material came from naive CD8+ T cells from blood, with Jurkat cell RNA spiked in. Every receptor here comes from a human donor in good health. Some libraries in this study had Jurkat cell RNA spiked in. Both conserved end residues are part of each CDR3. The order of the fields is V gene, J gene, clone size, D gene, CDR3 protein, CDR3 DNA. D genes are given only for firm matches. A clone size is listed for some rows: how often the clone was seen (once, few, many), or a class if it is expanded.

v_call: TRBV9
j_call: TRBJ1-1
clone_size: few
d_call: TRBD1
cdr3_aa: CASSQTGGPEAFF
cdr3_nt: TGTGCCAGCAGCCAGACAGGGGGTCCTGAAGCTTTCTTT

v_call: TRBV7-9
j_call: TRBJ2-3
clone_size: many
d_call: NA
cdr3_aa: CASSLRSAGPTDTQYF
cdr3_nt: TGTGCCAGCAGCTTAAGGTCCGCCGGCCCCACAGATACGCAGTATTTT

v_call: TRBV11-2
j_call: TRBJ2-1
clone_size: many
d_call: NA
cdr3_aa: CASSSNEQFF
cdr3_nt: TGTGCCAGCAGCTCCAATGAGCAGTTCTTC

v_call: TRBV6-8
j_call: TRBJ2-3
clone_size: many
d_call: TRBD2
cdr3_aa: CASSQSSGGPFFTDTQYF
cdr3_nt: TGTGCCAGCAGTCAGTCCAGCGGGGGACCCTTCTTCACAGATACGCAGTATTTT

v_call: TRBV29-1
j_call: TRBJ2-5
clone_size: many
d_call: NA
cdr3_aa: CSVAVPSETQYF
cdr3_nt: TGCAGCGTAGCGGTACCATCGGAGACCCAGTACTTC

v_call: TRBV3-1
j_call: TRBJ1-1
clone_size: many
d_call: NA
cdr3_aa: CASSQDLENTEAFF
cdr3_nt: TGTGCCAGCAGCCAAGATTTGGAAAACACTGAAGCTTTCTTT

v_call: TRBV6-2/TRBV6-3
j_call: TRBJ2-7
clone_size: few
d_call: TRBD2
cdr3_aa: CASSYPPGRGRARYEQYF
cdr3_nt: TGTGCCAGCAGTTATCCCCCGGGCCGCGGGAGGGCCAGGTACGAGCAGTACTTC

v_call: TRBV7-9
j_call: TRBJ1-1
clone_size: NA
d_call: NA
cdr3_aa: CASSHGPKIGMNTEAFF
cdr3_nt: TGTGCCAGCAGCCACGGGCCGAAAATTGGAATGAACACTGAAGCTTTCTTT

v_call: TRBV27
j_call: TRBJ1-2
clone_size: many
d_call: NA
cdr3_aa: CASSLSTGNYGYTF
cdr3_nt: TGTGCCAGCAGTTTATCAACAGGGAACTATGGCTACACCTTC

v_call: TRBV4-1
j_call: TRBJ1-6
clone_size: NA
d_call: TRBD1
cdr3_aa: CASSQEDRLSYNTPLHF
cdr3_nt: TGCGCCAGCAGCCAAGAGGACAGGTTGTCCTATAATACACCCCTCCACTTT

v_call: TRBV7-2
j_call: TRBJ2-5
clone_size: NA
d_call: NA
cdr3_aa: CASSSDVNQETQYF
cdr3_nt: TGTGCCAGCAGCTCGGACGTAAATCAAGAGACCCAGTACTTC

v_call: TRBV7-9
j_call: TRBJ1-4
clone_size: few
d_call: NA
cdr3_aa: CASSLAGQPNEKLFF
cdr3_nt: TGTGCCAGCAGCTTAGCTGGACAGCCTAATGAAAAACTGTTTTTT

v_call: TRBV6-2/TRBV6-3
j_call: TRBJ2-5
clone_size: NA
d_call: NA
cdr3_aa: CASTAPGTKETQYF
cdr3_nt: TGTGCCAGCACCGCTCCGGGGACAAAAGAGACCCAGTACTTC

v_call: TRBV5-1
j_call: TRBJ2-3
clone_size: once
d_call: NA
cdr3_aa: CASSLEVGGPTSTDTQYF
cdr3_nt: TGCGCCAGCAGCTTGGAGGTCGGGGGCCCTACTAGCACAGATACGCAGTATTTT

v_call: TRBV5-3
j_call: TRBJ2-1
clone_size: NA
d_call: NA
cdr3_aa: CASSLINRLDNEQFF
cdr3_nt: TGTGCCAGCAGCTTGATAAACAGGCTCGACAATGAGCAGTTCTTC

v_call: TRBV7-2
j_call: TRBJ1-1
clone_size: NA
d_call: NA
cdr3_aa: CASSLGIGKHTEAFF
cdr3_nt: TGTGCCAGCAGCTTAGGTATAGGGAAGCACACTGAAGCTTTCTTT

v_call: TRBV5-1
j_call: TRBJ1-4
clone_size: few
d_call: TRBD1
cdr3_aa: CASSVNRGLNEKLFF
cdr3_nt: TGCGCCAGCAGCGTAAACAGGGGGTTGAATGAAAAACTGTTTTTT

v_call: TRBV5-8
j_call: TRBJ2-7
clone_size: few
d_call: NA
cdr3_aa: CASSLHGDSYEQYF
cdr3_nt: TGTGCCAGCAGCTTGCACGGGGACTCCTACGAGCAGTACTTC

v_call: TRBV9
j_call: TRBJ2-3
clone_size: few
d_call: NA
cdr3_aa: CASSVGTSGTDTQYF
cdr3_nt: TGTGCCAGCAGCGTAGGGACTTCGGGGACAGATACGCAGTATTTT

v_call: TRBV12-3/TRBV12-4
j_call: TRBJ2-4
clone_size: NA
d_call: TRBD1
cdr3_aa: CASSFGQGVNIQYF
cdr3_nt: TGTGCCAGCAGTTTTGGTCAGGGGGTAAACATTCAGTACTTC

v_call: TRBV28
j_call: TRBJ1-1
clone_size: many
d_call: TRBD1
cdr3_aa: CASSSRDRAAELAEAFF
cdr3_nt: TGTGCCAGCAGTTCCCGGGACAGGGCAGCGGAACTCGCTGAAGCTTTCTTT

v_call: TRBV4-1
j_call: TRBJ1-2
clone_size: many
d_call: TRBD1
cdr3_aa: CASSQAQGAQGYTF
cdr3_nt: TGCGCCAGCAGCCAAGCTCAGGGGGCACAGGGCTACACCTTC

v_call: TRBV7-2
j_call: TRBJ2-1
clone_size: many
d_call: TRBD2
cdr3_aa: CASSLSGTPDEQFF
cdr3_nt: TGTGCCAGCAGCCTTAGCGGGACTCCCGATGAGCAGTTCTTC

v_call: TRBV5-1
j_call: TRBJ1-6
clone_size: NA
d_call: NA
cdr3_aa: CASSWADNSPLHF
cdr3_nt: TGCGCCAGCAGTTGGGCAGATAATTCACCCCTCCACTTT

v_call: TRBV3-1
j_call: TRBJ2-5
clone_size: many
d_call: NA
cdr3_aa: CASSQGRPQETQYF
cdr3_nt: TGTGCCAGCAGCCAGGGACGGCCCCAAGAGACCCAGTACTTC

v_call: TRBV6-2/TRBV6-3
j_call: TRBJ2-7
clone_size: NA
d_call: NA
cdr3_aa: CASSPSFEQYF
cdr3_nt: TGTGCCAGCAGTCCCTCTTTTGAGCAGTACTTC

v_call: TRBV7-9
j_call: TRBJ2-7
clone_size: many
d_call: TRBD1
cdr3_aa: CASSLTDRAAHEQYF
cdr3_nt: TGTGCCAGCAGCTTAACGGACAGGGCTGCCCACGAGCAGTACTTC

v_call: TRBV6-2/TRBV6-3
j_call: TRBJ2-5
clone_size: many
d_call: NA
cdr3_aa: CASAAGSQETQYF
cdr3_nt: TGTGCCAGCGCGGCAGGCAGCCAAGAGACCCAGTACTTC

v_call: TRBV4-1
j_call: TRBJ1-6
clone_size: NA
d_call: TRBD1
cdr3_aa: CASSQGGQGVLALHF
cdr3_nt: TGCGCCAGCAGCCAAGGAGGACAGGGGGTCTTGGCCCTCCACTTT

v_call: TRBV11-2
j_call: TRBJ1-1
clone_size: NA
d_call: TRBD1
cdr3_aa: CASRPTGGLAEAFF
cdr3_nt: TGTGCCAGCAGACCGACAGGGGGATTAGCTGAAGCTTTCTTT

v_call: TRBV4-3
j_call: TRBJ2-7
clone_size: few
d_call: NA
cdr3_aa: CASSQEVARAHEQYF
cdr3_nt: TGCGCCAGCAGCCAAGAGGTCGCCAGGGCCCACGAGCAGTACTTC

v_call: TRBV25-1
j_call: TRBJ2-7
clone_size: many
d_call: NA
cdr3_aa: CASSESSPASSYEQYF
cdr3_nt: TGTGCCAGCAGTGAATCTTCCCCCGCCAGCTCCTACGAGCAGTACTTC

v_call: TRBV19
j_call: TRBJ2-7
clone_size: few
d_call: NA
cdr3_aa: CASSPQVSYEQYF
cdr3_nt: TGTGCCAGTAGCCCACAGGTGTCCTACGAGCAGTACTTC

v_call: TRBV24-1
j_call: TRBJ2-1
clone_size: many
d_call: TRBD1
cdr3_aa: CATSDPDRGNEQFF
cdr3_nt: TGTGCCACCAGTGATCCGGACAGGGGCAATGAGCAGTTCTTC

v_call: TRBV12-3/TRBV12-4
j_call: TRBJ1-5
clone_size: many
d_call: TRBD1
cdr3_aa: CASRQDRVGNQPQHF
cdr3_nt: TGTGCCAGCAGACAAGACAGGGTAGGCAATCAGCCCCAGCATTTT

v_call: TRBV7-9
j_call: TRBJ2-7
clone_size: many
d_call: TRBD2
cdr3_aa: CASSLARGGSSDEQYF
cdr3_nt: TGTGCCAGCAGCTTGGCCCGGGGGGGCTCCAGTGACGAGCAGTACTTC

v_call: TRBV13
j_call: TRBJ1-4
clone_size: few
d_call: NA
cdr3_aa: CASSSISATTNEKLFF
cdr3_nt: TGTGCCAGCAGCTCGATATCAGCTACAACTAATGAAAAACTGTTTTTT

v_call: TRBV12-3/TRBV12-4
j_call: TRBJ2-7
clone_size: NA
d_call: NA
cdr3_aa: CASSPPSGAEQYF
cdr3_nt: TGTGCCAGCAGTCCCCCTTCGGGGGCTGAGCAGTACTTC

v_call: TRBV7-9
j_call: TRBJ2-3
clone_size: many
d_call: TRBD2
cdr3_aa: CASSSRTSGRGDTQYF
cdr3_nt: TGTGCCAGCAGCTCCCGGACTAGCGGGAGAGGAGATACGCAGTATTTT

v_call: TRBV27
j_call: TRBJ1-4
clone_size: few
d_call: NA
cdr3_aa: CASSLSFRGAPNEKLFF
cdr3_nt: TGTGCCAGCAGTTTATCCTTTCGGGGGGCTCCTAATGAAAAACTGTTTTTT

v_call: TRBV4-1
j_call: TRBJ1-1
clone_size: NA
d_call: NA
cdr3_aa: CASSRGGGITEAFF
cdr3_nt: TGCGCCAGCAGCCGAGGCGGGGGCATCACTGAAGCTTTCTTT

v_call: TRBV24-1
j_call: TRBJ1-5
clone_size: NA
d_call: NA
cdr3_aa: CATSEGVNQPQHF
cdr3_nt: TGTGCCACCAGTGAAGGGGTTAATCAGCCCCAGCATTTT

v_call: TRBV12-3/TRBV12-4
j_call: TRBJ1-6
clone_size: NA
d_call: NA
cdr3_aa: CASSIQSSYNSPLHF
cdr3_nt: TGTGCCAGCAGTATCCAGAGCTCCTATAATTCACCCCTCCACTTT

v_call: TRBV12-3/TRBV12-4
j_call: TRBJ1-2
clone_size: NA
d_call: TRBD1
cdr3_aa: CASSSTTPGTDYGYTF
cdr3_nt: TGTGCCAGCAGTTCCACCACTCCAGGGACAGACTATGGCTACACCTTC

v_call: TRBV7-9
j_call: TRBJ1-1
clone_size: many
d_call: NA
cdr3_aa: CASSLGADIEAFF
cdr3_nt: TGTGCCAGCAGCTTAGGGGCAGACATTGAAGCTTTCTTT

v_call: TRBV6-5
j_call: TRBJ1-1
clone_size: few
d_call: NA
cdr3_aa: CASSYGRYTEALF
cdr3_nt: TGTGCCAGCAGTTATGGACGTTACACTGAAGCTTTATTT

v_call: TRBV7-9
j_call: TRBJ2-3
clone_size: many
d_call: NA
cdr3_aa: CASSSVRTRTDTQYF
cdr3_nt: TGTGCCAGCAGCTCTGTACGGACGCGCACAGATACGCAGTATTTT

v_call: TRBV12-3/TRBV12-4
j_call: TRBJ2-3
clone_size: few
d_call: NA
cdr3_aa: CASSLLGGGRDTQYF
cdr3_nt: TGTGCCAGCAGTTTATTAGGAGGGGGTCGGGATACGCAGTATTTT

v_call: TRBV3-1
j_call: TRBJ2-3
clone_size: few
d_call: TRBD2
cdr3_aa: CASSDPAGSTDTQYF
cdr3_nt: TGTGCCAGCAGCGACCCAGCGGGGTCCACAGATACGCAGTATTTT

v_call: TRBV14
j_call: TRBJ2-1
clone_size: NA
d_call: NA
cdr3_aa: CASGQGRYWDNGEQFF
cdr3_nt: TGTGCCAGCGGCCAAGGCAGGTACTGGGACAATGGTGAGCAGTTCTTC

v_call: TRBV1
j_call: TRBJ2-1
clone_size: NA
d_call: NA
cdr3_aa: CTSRLKRGGRNEQFF
cdr3_nt: TGCACCAGCAGACTGAAGCGGGGGGGCCGGAATGAGCAGTTCTTC

v_call: TRBV4-1
j_call: TRBJ2-2
clone_size: NA
d_call: NA
cdr3_aa: CASSQDSSTGELLF
cdr3_nt: TGCGCCAGCAGCCAAGATAGCAGCACCGGGGAGCTGCTTTTT

v_call: TRBV5-3
j_call: TRBJ2-5
clone_size: once
d_call: TRBD1
cdr3_aa: CASGRIRDRRRETQYF
cdr3_nt: TGTGCCAGCGGCAGAATCCGGGACAGGAGGAGAGAGACCCAGTACTTC

v_call: TRBV13
j_call: TRBJ2-5
clone_size: NA
d_call: NA
cdr3_aa: CASSFSIRETQYF
cdr3_nt: TGTGCCAGCAGCTTCTCGATCCGAGAGACCCAGTACTTC